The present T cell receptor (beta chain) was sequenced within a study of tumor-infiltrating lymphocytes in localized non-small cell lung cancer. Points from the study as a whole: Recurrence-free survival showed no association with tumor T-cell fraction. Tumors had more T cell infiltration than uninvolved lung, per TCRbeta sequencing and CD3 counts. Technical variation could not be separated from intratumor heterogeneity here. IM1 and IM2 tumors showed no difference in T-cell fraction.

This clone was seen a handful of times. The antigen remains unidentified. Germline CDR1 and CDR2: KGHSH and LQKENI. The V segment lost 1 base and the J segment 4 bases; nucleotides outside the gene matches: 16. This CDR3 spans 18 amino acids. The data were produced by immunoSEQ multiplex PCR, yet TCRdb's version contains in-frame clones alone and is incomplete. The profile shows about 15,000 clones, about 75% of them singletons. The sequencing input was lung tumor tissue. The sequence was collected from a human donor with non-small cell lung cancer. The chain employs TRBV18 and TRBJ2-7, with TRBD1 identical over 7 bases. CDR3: CASSPLAAPRDSAYEQYF. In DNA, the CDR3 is TGTGCCAGCTCACCACTGGCTGCTCCCCGGGACAGTGCTTACGAGCAGTACTTC. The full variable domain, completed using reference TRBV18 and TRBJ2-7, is NAGVMQNPRHLVRRRGQEARLRCSPMKGHSHVYWYRQLPEEGLKFMVYLQKENIIDESGMPKERFSAEFPKEGPSILRIQQVVRGDSAAYFCASSPLAAPRDSAYEQYFGPGTRLTVT.